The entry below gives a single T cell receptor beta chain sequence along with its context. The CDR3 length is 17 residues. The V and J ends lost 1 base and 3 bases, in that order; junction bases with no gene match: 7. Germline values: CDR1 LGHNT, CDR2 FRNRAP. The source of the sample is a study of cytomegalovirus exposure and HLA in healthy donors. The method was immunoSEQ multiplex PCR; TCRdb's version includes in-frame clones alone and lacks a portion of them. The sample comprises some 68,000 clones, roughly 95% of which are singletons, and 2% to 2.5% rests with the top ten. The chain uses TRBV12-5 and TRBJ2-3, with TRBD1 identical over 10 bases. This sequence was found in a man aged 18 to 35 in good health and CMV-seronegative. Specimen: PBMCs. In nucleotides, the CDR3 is TGTGCTAGTGGTTTGGATAGGCGGGACAGGGGAACAGATACGCAGTATTTT. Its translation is CASGLDRRDRGTDTQYF.